Sequencing of this T cell receptor (beta chain) was carried out in a study of T cell clonotyping in hematopoietic cell transplantation. Overall study: Cytoreduction preceded collection of pretransplant recipient samples.

Germline assignment: CDR1 SQVTM and CDR2 ANQGSEA. V dropped 5 bases and J dropped 4 bases, with 11 bases sitting between them. CDR3 length equals 12 residues. The study's findings and limits: No sorting was done, leaving CD4 and CD8 contributions mixed. Recipient TCR diversity dropped after transplant; expanded clonotypes rose from day 30 to 180.

Concerning this clone itself: Its antigen is currently unknown.

Time point: recipient sample about 28 days before transplant, after cytoreduction. Only in-frame clones appear in the TCRdb table, and some are missing; sequencing was by immunoSEQ multiplex PCR. The data show around 5,000 clones, around 30% seen once. The TCR originated in a man aged 45-65 years with myelofibrosis. Some clones in this sample may be carry-over from other donors' samples. The specimen was peripheral blood mononuclear cells, collected before stem cell transplant. The rearrangement joins TRBV29-1 to TRBJ1-1; D might be TRBD1 (6 bases). CDR3 protein: CSVRQGPTEAFF. The CDR3 nucleotides are TGCAGCGTTAGGCAGGGGCCCACTGAAGCTTTCTTT.